The 22 T cell receptor beta chains below all came from one sample that was sequenced in a study of Ad26.COV2.S vaccination and SARS-CoV-2 variants. Clones were read by immunoSEQ multiplex PCR, and TCRdb kept only the in-frame ones, dropping some. The data hold some 390,000 clones, with around 91% observed a single time. Treatment denoted: some 20 received Ad26.COV2.S at low or high dose, single or two shots; 5 received placebo; per-sample allocation not given. Material that was analyzed had been drawn on day 63 after the first vaccine or placebo injection. This material consisted of peripheral blood, taken in a trial of Ad26.COV2.S vaccine versus placebo. Receptors originate from a person aged 18 to 59 who received the Ad26.COV2.S COVID-19 vaccine or a placebo.

The CDR3 protein is CASSEEGNKNNSPLHF. For the CDR3, the DNA is TGTGCCAGCAGTGAAGAAGGGAACAAGAATAATTCACCCCTCCACTTT. The chain is built from TRBV6-4 and TRBJ1-6; D not certain. Trimming pared 3 bases from V and 5 bases from J, leaving 14 bases between. CDR3 length: 16 amino acids. Germline V lookup: CDR1 MRHNA, CDR2 SNTAGT.

This chain uses TRBV14 with TRBJ2-3, with 10 bases aligning to TRBD1. After removal of 4 bases from V and 3 bases from J, the junction contained 10 bases not matched to a gene. The CDR3 loop spans 17 amino acids. The germline gives CDR1 SGHDN, CDR2 FVKESK. The CDR3 here is CASSPRETGGWTDTQYF. The CDR3 DNA sequence: TGTGCCAGCAGCCCGAGGGAGACAGGGGGCTGGACAGATACGCAGTATTTT. The entire variable domain, with the rest obtained from reference TRBV14 and TRBJ2-3, is as follows: EAGVTQFPSHSVIEKGQTVTLRCDPISGHDNLYWYRRVMGKEIKFLLHFVKESKQDESGMPNNRFLAERTGGTYSTLKVQPAELEDSGVYFCASSPRETGGWTDTQYFGPGTRLTVL.

The J gene is TRBJ1-3, the V gene TRBV4-2; D remains unclear. This CDR3 is built from 16 residues. V lost 0 bases to trimming and J lost 4 bases, with 13 bases between them. Germline lookup yields CDR1 LGHNA and CDR2 YNFKEQ. CDR3 loop: CASSQDIRKWGNTIYF. The CDR3 bases are TGTGCCAGCAGCCAAGATATTCGAAAATGGGGAAACACCATATATTTT.

V usage is TRBV5-6 and J usage is TRBJ2-7, with D possibly matching TRBD1 (6 bases). CDR1 is SGHDT and CDR2 is YYEEEE in the germline V gene. This CDR3 has 18 amino acids. V gave up 4 bases and J gave up 5 bases, with 28 bases separating them. The CDR3 region is CASSRERRESGAGDEQYF. The CDR3 coding sequence is TGTGCCAGCAGCCGTGAACGACGAGAGTCCGGGGCAGGGGACGAGCAGTACTTC.

The CDR3: CASSMGQGLGTQYF. The DNA for the CDR3 is TGTGCCAGTAGTATGGGACAGGGTTTGGGGACCCAGTACTTC. The chain employs TRBV19 and TRBJ2-5, with TRBD1 identical over 9 bases. Looked up from germline, CDR1 is LNHDA and CDR2 is SQIVND (reference sequence). The CDR3 is 14 residues long. Trimming took 3 bases from V and 7 from J; bases not matched to a gene: 6.

The rearrangement joins TRBV10-3 to TRBJ1-5, with D tentatively TRBD1 (5 bases). The CDR3 contains 13 residues. V was shortened by 4 bases and J by 7 bases, with 11 bases between the two germline ends. The germline V gene encodes CDR1 ENHRY and CDR2 SYGVKD. In nucleotides, the CDR3 is TGTGCCATCAGTGGGGGGATGGGGCAGCCCCAGCATTTT. This sequence encodes CAISGGMGQPQHF.

J is TRBJ1-5 and V is TRBV6-1; D gene uncertain. V shed 4 bases and J shed 5 bases, with 15 bases lying between them. The CDR3 length is 15 residues. From germline, CDR1 is MNHNS and CDR2 SASEGT. The CDR3, as DNA: TGTGCCAGCAGTGGAGCAGGTCCAACGTATCAGCCCCAGCATTTT. It encodes CASSGAGPTYQPQHF.

This clone was picked up a small number of times. This chain connects TRBV7-3 to TRBJ1-1; 9 positions agree with TRBD1. Germline V gene lookup returns CDR1 SGHTA and CDR2 FQGTGA. Trimming at V came to 2 bases and at J to 9 bases, leaving 4 bases not matched to a gene. The CDR3 sequence is 13 residues long. For the CDR3, the DNA is TGTGCCAGCAGCTTACTCGGGACAGGGAAAGCTTTCTTT. This sequence encodes CASSLLGTGKAFF.

The rearrangement uses TRBV5-1 and TRBJ1-6, with no clear D. Trimming took 0 bases from V and 10 from J, leaving 14 bases between them. Germline assignment: CDR1 SGHRS and CDR2 YFSETQ. CDR3 length: 15 residues. The CDR3 sequence: CASSLGASGESPLHF. The CDR3 DNA is TGCGCCAGCAGCTTGGGGGCCTCCGGGGAATCACCCCTCCACTTT.

V and J are TRBV28 and TRBJ2-7; D possibly corresponds to TRBD2 (5 bases). The CDR3 sequence is 14 residues long. Trimming pared 3 bases from V and 4 bases from J, leaving 13 bases between. CDR1 is MDHEN, CDR2 SYDVKM, per germline. The CDR3 protein is CASSLTGSLYEQYF. The CDR3 DNA reads as TGTGCCAGCAGTTTGACGGGATCCCTATACGAGCAGTACTTC.

This clone appeared a single time. J is TRBJ2-7 and V is TRBV10-2, with 10 bases aligning to TRBD2. The CDR3 has 17 residues. CDR1 is WSHSY and CDR2 is SAAADI in the germline V gene. The junction had 15 bases not matched to a gene; V was cut back by 3 bases and J by 7 bases. DNA of the CDR3: TGCGCCAGCAGTGACACAAGTGCAGCGGGAGGGCCCTGGGAGCAGTACTTC. It codes for CASSDTSAAGGPWEQYF.

Points on this clone: The sample holds other DNA sequences that translate to the same CDR3. This chain joins TRBV5-4 and TRBJ2-3; no clear D. CDR1 is SGHNT and CDR2 is YYREEE in the germline V gene (reference sequence). The CDR3 has 15 amino acids. V lost 0 bases and J lost 1, with 9 bases in between. DNA for the CDR3: TGTGCCAGCAGCTTGGCTGGCTCTGGCACAGATACGCAGTATTTT. The encoded protein is CASSLAGSGTDTQYF. Based on the CDR3 plus reference TRBV5-4 and TRBJ2-3, the full variable domain is ETGVTQSPTHLIKTRGQQVTLRCSSQSGHNTVSWYQQALGQGPQFIFQYYREEENGRGNFPPRFSGLQFPNYSSELNVNALELDDSALYLCASSLAGSGTDTQYFGPGTRLTVL.

V and J are TRBV27 and TRBJ2-1; 11 nucleotides align to TRBD2. CDR3 size: 14 residues. Germline trimming cut 6 bases from V and 3 bases from J; bases unmatched to any gene: 1. The germline CDR1 and CDR2 sequences are MNHEY and SMNVEV (reference sequence). The chain's CDR3 is CASRGLAVYNEQFF. The CDR3 DNA reads TGTGCCAGCAGGGGACTAGCGGTCTACAATGAGCAGTTCTTC.

The V and J genes are TRBV11-3 and TRBJ2-2; D is unclear. Trimming left V 5 bases short and J 3 bases short, with 10 bases between. The germline CDR1 and CDR2 sequences are SGHNT and YENEEA. The CDR3 runs 14 residues. CDR3 coding DNA: TGTGCCAGCAGCCTCAGATCGGACACCGGGGAGCTGTTTTTT. This encodes CASSLRSDTGELFF. The variable domain in full, completed from reference TRBV11-3 and TRBJ2-2, reads EAGVVQSPRYKIIEKKQPVAFWCNPISGHNTLYWYLQNLGQGPELLIRYENEEAVDDSQLPKDRFSAERLKGVDSTLKIQPAELGDSAVYLCASSLRSDTGELFFGEGSRLTVL.

V gene TRBV27 combines with J gene TRBJ1-1, with 10 bases that match TRBD1. Germline V gives CDR1 MNHEY, CDR2 SMNVEV (reference sequence). The CDR3 is made up of 15 amino acids. V was clipped by 8 bases and J by 4 bases; unmatched bases: 10. CDR3 in amino acids: CASQRTGGWGTEAFF. Here the CDR3 DNA reads TGTGCCAGCCAAAGGACAGGGGGATGGGGCACTGAAGCTTTCTTT.

This clone was seen just once. The chain couples TRBV10-3 to TRBJ2-7, with TRBD2 matching 9 bases. V was clipped by 4 bases and J by 3 bases; unmatched bases: 4. The germline V gene encodes CDR1 ENHRY and CDR2 SYGVKD. This CDR3 region has 14 residues. The CDR3 DNA sequence: TGTGCCATCAGTGGAGGGACTAGCTTCTACGAGCAGTACTTC. Protein product: CAISGGTSFYEQYF.

The rearrangement joins TRBV6-1 to TRBJ2-1; D is perhaps TRBD1 (5 bases). The V and J ends lost 3 bases and 4 bases respectively, with 19 bases between them. The CDR3 is 17 amino acids. Germline CDR1 MNHNS, CDR2 SASEGT. CDR3 sequence (DNA): TGTGCCAGCAGTGAGGGCCCGCAGGGTCTACTATACAATGAGCAGTTCTTC. The encoded protein is CASSEGPQGLLYNEQFF.

A word on this clone: The sample carries other DNA sequences with the same CDR3. The V and J genes are TRBV7-8 and TRBJ2-5; D is uncertain. Per germline, CDR1 SGHVS and CDR2 FQNEAQ. Trimming removed 1 base from V and 5 bases from J, with 2 bases in between. The CDR3 is 11 residues long. The CDR3 is CASSLDETQYF. The CDR3 DNA reads TGTGCCAGCAGCTTAGATGAGACCCAGTACTTC.

The rearrangement links TRBV11-3 to TRBJ2-6; D is undetermined. Trimming shortened V by 5 bases and J by 0 bases, and 17 bases separated the two germline ends. CDR1 SGHNT and CDR2 YENEEA come from the germline V gene. This CDR3 spans 18 amino acids. The CDR3 DNA follows: TGTGCCAGCAGCCCCTTAGTTGGTCGTGTCTCTGGGGCCAACGTCCTGACTTTC. Its translation: CASSPLVGRVSGANVLTF.

The chain couples TRBV24-1 to TRBJ2-3; D perhaps matches TRBD2 (6 bases). This CDR3 spans 20 amino acids. Germline V lookup: CDR1 KGHDR, CDR2 SFDVKD. V lost 5 bases, J lost 0 bases, and 26 bases lay in between. CDR3 residues: CATSGFSGSRGGISTDTQYF. The CDR3 DNA reads as TGTGCCACCAGTGGCTTCAGCGGCTCCCGTGGGGGGATCAGCACAGATACGCAGTATTTT.

The V and J genes are TRBV20-1 and TRBJ2-5, with D uncertain. Germline CDR1 and CDR2: DFQATT and SNEGSKA (reference sequence). The CDR3 runs to 11 residues. Between the trimmed V and J ends, which lost 1 base and 7 bases, there was a span of 7 bases. CDR3 in DNA: TGCAGTGCTAGAGGTCCGCGGACCCAGTACTTC. Translation: CSARGPRTQYF.

This chain joins TRBV28 and TRBJ2-7; 12 nucleotides line up with TRBD1. Germline lookup yields CDR1 MDHEN and CDR2 SYDVKM. This CDR3 comprises 14 residues. With 3 bases clipped from V and 5 bases from J, the junction kept 2 bases outside the gene matches. The DNA for the CDR3 is TGTGCCAGCAGTTTGGGACAGGGGGCGAACGAGCAGTACTTC. It yields the protein CASSLGQGANEQYF. The variable domain in full, completed from reference TRBV28 and TRBJ2-7, reads DVKVTQSSRYLVKRTGEKVFLECVQDMDHENMFWYRQDPGLGLRLIYFSYDVKMKEKGDIPEGYSVSREKKERFSLILESASTNQTSMYLCASSLGQGANEQYFGPGTRLTVT.